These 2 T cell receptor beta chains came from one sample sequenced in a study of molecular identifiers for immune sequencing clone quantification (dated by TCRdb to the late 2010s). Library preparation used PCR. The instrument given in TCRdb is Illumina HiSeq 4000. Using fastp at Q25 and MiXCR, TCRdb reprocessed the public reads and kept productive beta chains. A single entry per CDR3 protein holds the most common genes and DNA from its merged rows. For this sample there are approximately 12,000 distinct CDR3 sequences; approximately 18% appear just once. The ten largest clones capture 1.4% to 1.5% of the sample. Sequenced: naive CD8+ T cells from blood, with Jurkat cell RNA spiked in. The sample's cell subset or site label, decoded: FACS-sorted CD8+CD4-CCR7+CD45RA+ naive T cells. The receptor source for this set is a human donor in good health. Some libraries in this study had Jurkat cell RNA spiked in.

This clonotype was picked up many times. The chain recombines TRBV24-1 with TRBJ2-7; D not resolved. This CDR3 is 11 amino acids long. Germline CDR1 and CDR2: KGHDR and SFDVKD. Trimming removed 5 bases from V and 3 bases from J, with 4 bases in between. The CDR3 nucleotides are TGTGCCACCAGTGTCGACTACGAGCAGTACTTC. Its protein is CATSVDYEQYF.

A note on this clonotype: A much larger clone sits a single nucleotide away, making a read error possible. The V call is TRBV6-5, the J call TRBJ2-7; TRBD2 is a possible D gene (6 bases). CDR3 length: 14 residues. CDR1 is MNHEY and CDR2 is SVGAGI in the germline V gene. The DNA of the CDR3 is TGTACCAGCAGTTACGGGGGTAGTCCCTACGAGCAGTACTTC. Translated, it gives CTSSYGGSPYEQYF.